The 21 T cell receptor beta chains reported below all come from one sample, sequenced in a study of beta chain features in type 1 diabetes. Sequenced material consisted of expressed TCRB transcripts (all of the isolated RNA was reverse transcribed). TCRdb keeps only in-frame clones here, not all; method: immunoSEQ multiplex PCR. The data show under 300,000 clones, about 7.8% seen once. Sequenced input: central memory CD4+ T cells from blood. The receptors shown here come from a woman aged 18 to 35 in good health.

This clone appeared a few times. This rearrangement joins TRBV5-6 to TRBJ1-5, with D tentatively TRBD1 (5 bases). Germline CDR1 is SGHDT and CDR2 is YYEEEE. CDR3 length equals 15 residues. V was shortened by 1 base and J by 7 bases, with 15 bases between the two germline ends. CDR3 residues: CASSLSWQGRQPQHF. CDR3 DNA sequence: TGTGCCAGCAGCTTGTCCTGGCAGGGAAGACAGCCCCAGCATTTT.

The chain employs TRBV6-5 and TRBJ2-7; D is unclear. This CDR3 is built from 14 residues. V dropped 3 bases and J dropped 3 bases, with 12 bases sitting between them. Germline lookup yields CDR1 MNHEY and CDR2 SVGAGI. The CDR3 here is CASSYRLIFYEQYF. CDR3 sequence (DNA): TGTGCCAGCAGTTATCGGTTAATTTTCTACGAGCAGTACTTC.

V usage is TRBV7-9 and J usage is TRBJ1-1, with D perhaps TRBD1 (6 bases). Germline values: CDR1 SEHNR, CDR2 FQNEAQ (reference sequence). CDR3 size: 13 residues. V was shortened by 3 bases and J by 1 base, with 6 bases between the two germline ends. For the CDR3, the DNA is TGTGCCAGCAGCTTGACAGGGAACACTGAAGCTTTCTTT. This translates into CASSLTGNTEAFF. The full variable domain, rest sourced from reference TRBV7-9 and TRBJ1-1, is DTGVSQNPRHKITKRGQNVTFRCDPISEHNRLYWYRQTLGQGPEFLTYFQNEAQLEKSRLLSDRFSAERPKGSFSTLEIQRTEQGDSAMYLCASSLTGNTEAFFGQGTRLTVV.

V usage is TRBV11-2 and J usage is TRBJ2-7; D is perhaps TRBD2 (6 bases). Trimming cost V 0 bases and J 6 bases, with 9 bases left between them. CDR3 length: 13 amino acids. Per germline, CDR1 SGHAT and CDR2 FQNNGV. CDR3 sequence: CASSLDMGGEQYF. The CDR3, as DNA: TGTGCCAGCAGCTTAGATATGGGGGGCGAGCAGTACTTC.

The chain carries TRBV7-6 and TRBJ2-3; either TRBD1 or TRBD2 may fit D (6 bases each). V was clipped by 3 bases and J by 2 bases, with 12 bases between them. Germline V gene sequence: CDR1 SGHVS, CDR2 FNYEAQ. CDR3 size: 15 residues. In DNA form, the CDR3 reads TGTGCCAGCAGCTTGGGGGGCTCGGCCACAGATACGCAGTATTTT. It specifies CASSLGGSATDTQYF. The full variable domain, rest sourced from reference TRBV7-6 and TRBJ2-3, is GAGVSQSPRYKVTKRGQDVALRCDPISGHVSLYWYRQALGQGPEFLTYFNYEAQQDKSGLPNDRFSAERPEGSISTLTIQRTEQRDSAMYRCASSLGGSATDTQYFGPGTRLTVL.

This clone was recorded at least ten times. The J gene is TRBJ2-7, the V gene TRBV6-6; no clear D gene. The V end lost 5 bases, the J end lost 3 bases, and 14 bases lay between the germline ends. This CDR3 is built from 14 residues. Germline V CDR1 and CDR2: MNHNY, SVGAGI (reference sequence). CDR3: CASSRQDPFYEQYF. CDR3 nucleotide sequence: TGTGCCAGCAGTCGGCAGGATCCATTCTACGAGCAGTACTTC.

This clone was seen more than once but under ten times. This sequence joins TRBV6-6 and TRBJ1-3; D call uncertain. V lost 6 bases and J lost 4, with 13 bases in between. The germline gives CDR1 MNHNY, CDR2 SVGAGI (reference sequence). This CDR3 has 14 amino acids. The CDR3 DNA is TGTGCCAGCAGAAAGGACCTGGTGGGAAACACCATATATTTT. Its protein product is CASRKDLVGNTIYF.

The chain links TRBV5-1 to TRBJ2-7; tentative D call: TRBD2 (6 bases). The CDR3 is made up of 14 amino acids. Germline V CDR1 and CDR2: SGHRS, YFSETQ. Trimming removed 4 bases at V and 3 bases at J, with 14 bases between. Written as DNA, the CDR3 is TGCGCCAGCAGCGGCGGGACCAACCTCTACGAGCAGTACTTC. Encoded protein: CASSGGTNLYEQYF. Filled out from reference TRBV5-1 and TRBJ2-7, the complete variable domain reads KAGVTQTPRYLIKTRGQQVTLSCSPISGHRSVSWYQQTPGQGLQFLFEYFSETQRNKGNFPGRFSGRQFSNSRSEMNVSTLELGDSALYLCASSGGTNLYEQYFGPGTRLTVT.

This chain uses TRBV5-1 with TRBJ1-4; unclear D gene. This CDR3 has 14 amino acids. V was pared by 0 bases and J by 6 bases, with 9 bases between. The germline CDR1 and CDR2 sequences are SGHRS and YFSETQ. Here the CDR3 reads CASSLGAMDEKLFF. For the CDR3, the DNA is TGCGCCAGCAGCTTGGGGGCAATGGATGAAAAACTGTTTTTT. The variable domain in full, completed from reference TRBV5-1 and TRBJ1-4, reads KAGVTQTPRYLIKTRGQQVTLSCSPISGHRSVSWYQQTPGQGLQFLFEYFSETQRNKGNFPGRFSGRQFSNSRSEMNVSTLELGDSALYLCASSLGAMDEKLFFGSGTQLSVL.

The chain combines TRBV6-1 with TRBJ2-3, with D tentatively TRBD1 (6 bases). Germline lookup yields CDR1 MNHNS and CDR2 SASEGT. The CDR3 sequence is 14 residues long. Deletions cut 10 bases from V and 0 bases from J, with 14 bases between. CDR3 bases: TGTGCCACCCGGACAGAACCAAGCACAGATACGCAGTATTTT. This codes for CATRTEPSTDTQYF.

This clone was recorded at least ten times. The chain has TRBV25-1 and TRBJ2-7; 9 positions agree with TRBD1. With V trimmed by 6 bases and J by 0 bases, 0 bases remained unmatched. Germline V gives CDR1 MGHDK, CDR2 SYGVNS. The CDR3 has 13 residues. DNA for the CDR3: TGTGCCAGCAGACAGGGGGCCTCCTACGAGCAGTACTTC. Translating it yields CASRQGASYEQYF.

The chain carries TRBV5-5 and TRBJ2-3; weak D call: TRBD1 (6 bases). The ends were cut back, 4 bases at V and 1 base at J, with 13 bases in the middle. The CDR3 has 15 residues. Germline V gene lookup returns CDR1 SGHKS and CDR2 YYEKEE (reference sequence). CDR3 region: CASSLQGSGTDTQYF. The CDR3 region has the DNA TGTGCCAGCAGCCTACAGGGATCCGGCACAGATACGCAGTATTTT. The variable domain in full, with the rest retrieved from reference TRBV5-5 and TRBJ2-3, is DAGVTQSPTHLIKTRGQQVTLRCSPISGHKSVSWYQQVLGQGPQFIFQYYEKEERGRGNFPDRFSARQFPNYSSELNVNALLLGDSALYLCASSLQGSGTDTQYFGPGTRLTVL.

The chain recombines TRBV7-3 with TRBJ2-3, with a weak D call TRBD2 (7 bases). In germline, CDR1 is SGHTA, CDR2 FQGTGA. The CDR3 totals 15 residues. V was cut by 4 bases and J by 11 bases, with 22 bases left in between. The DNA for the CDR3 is TGTGCCAGCAGCTCCTCTTCCGTGGCGGGGGCCCTGCAGTATTTT. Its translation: CASSSSSVAGALQYF.

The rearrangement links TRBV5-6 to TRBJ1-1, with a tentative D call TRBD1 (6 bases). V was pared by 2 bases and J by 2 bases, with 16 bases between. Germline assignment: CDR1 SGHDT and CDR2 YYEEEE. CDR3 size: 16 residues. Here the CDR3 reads CASSFGGSGGNTEAFF. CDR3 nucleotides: TGTGCCAGCAGCTTTGGAGGGTCCGGGGGCAACACTGAAGCTTTCTTT.

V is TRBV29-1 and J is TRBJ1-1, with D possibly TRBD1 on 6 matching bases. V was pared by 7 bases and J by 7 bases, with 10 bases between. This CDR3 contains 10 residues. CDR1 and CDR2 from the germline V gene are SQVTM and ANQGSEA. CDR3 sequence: CSERTVEAFF. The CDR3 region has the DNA TGCAGCGAAAGGACAGTTGAAGCTTTCTTT.

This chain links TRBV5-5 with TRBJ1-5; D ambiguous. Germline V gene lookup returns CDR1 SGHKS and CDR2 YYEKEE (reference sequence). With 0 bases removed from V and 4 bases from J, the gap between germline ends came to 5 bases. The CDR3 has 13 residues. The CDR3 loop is CASSLVENQPQHF. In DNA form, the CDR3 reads TGTGCCAGCAGCTTGGTGGAGAATCAGCCCCAGCATTTT.

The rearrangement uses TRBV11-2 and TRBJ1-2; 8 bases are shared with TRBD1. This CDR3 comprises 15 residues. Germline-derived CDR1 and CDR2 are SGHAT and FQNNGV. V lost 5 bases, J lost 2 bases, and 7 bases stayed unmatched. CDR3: CASSPVDRVNYGYTF. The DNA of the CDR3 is TGTGCCAGCAGCCCTGTGGACAGGGTAAACTATGGCTACACCTTC.

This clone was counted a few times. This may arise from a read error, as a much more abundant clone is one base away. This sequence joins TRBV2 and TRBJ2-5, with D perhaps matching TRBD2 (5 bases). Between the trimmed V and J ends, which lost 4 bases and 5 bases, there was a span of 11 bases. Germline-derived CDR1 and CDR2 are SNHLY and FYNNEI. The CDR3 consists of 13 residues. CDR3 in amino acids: CASSGAWRETQYF. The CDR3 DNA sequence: TGTGCCAGCAGTGGGGCTTGGAGGGAGACCCAGTACTTC.

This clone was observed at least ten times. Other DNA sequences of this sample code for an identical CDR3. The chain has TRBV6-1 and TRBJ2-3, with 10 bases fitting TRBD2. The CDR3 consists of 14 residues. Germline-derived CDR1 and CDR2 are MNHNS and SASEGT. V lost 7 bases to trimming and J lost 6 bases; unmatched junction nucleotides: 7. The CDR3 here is CASTGTSGADTQYF. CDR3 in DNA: TGTGCCAGCACAGGTACTAGCGGGGCGGATACGCAGTATTTT.

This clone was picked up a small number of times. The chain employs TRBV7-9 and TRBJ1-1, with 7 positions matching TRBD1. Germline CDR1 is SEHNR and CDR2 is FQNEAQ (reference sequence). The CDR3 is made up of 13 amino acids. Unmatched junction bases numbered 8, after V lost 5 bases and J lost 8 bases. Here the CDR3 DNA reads TGTGCCAGCAGCCCTCGACAGGGCTCGGAAGCTTTCTTT. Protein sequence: CASSPRQGSEAFF.

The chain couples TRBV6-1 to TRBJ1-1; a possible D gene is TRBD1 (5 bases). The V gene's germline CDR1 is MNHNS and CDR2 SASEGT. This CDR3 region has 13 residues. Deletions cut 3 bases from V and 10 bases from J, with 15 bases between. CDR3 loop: CASSERVGGVAFF. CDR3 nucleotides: TGTGCCAGCAGTGAGAGGGTGGGAGGGGTAGCTTTCTTT.